This T cell receptor beta chain derives from a study of identical twins. Healthy Caucasians alone served as donors. Germline CDR1 and CDR2: KGHSH and LQKENI. V lost 2 bases and J 0 bases, leaving 10 bases between the germline ends. The CDR3 has 15 residues. This clonotype was seen ten or more times. TCRdb independently ran MiXCR on the 5' RACE reads; one entry per CDR3 protein. The sample lists a few hundred thousand distinct CDR3 sequences; approximately 18% were seen once. Input material: naive T cells sorted from blood. The sequence was collected from a man aged 50 to 60 in good health. The chain is built from TRBV18 and TRBJ1-2; D not certain. CDR3 protein: CASSPVHLANYGYTF. As DNA, the CDR3 is TGTGCCAGCTCACCAGTACACCTTGCTAACTATGGCTACACCTTC.